The 5 T cell receptor beta chains presented below share a single source sample, sequenced in a study of blood T cell repertoires in COVID-19. The protocol was immunoSEQ multiplex PCR, while the TCRdb copy is restricted to in-frame clones and leaves out a portion. The top ten clones hold 2% to 3% of a sample with about 230,000 clones, 70% to 90% of them seen once. The sequenced material came from peripheral blood. These TCRs come from a man younger than 40 with COVID-19, enrolled during active disease.

The J gene is TRBJ2-7, the V gene TRBV5-1; tentative D call: TRBD1 (6 bases). Germline CDR1 and CDR2: SGHRS and YFSETQ. The CDR3 is made up of 15 amino acids. Trimming shortened V by 0 bases and J by 2 bases, and 12 bases separated the two germline ends. The CDR3 region is CASSLEGDTAYEQYF. The CDR3 DNA reads TGCGCCAGCAGCTTGGAGGGGGACACAGCCTACGAGCAGTACTTC.

The chain joins TRBV5-6 to TRBJ2-1; 8 bases are a match to TRBD1. Germline lookup yields CDR1 SGHDT and CDR2 YYEEEE. With V trimmed by 0 bases and J by 8 bases, 4 bases remained unmatched. CDR3 length equals 14 residues. The CDR3 DNA reads as TGTGCCAGCAGCTTGGGGACAGGGTTCGATGAGCAGTTCTTC. Its protein product is CASSLGTGFDEQFF.

This clone has just one count. The rearrangement uses TRBV28 and TRBJ2-3; 7 positions match TRBD1. The germline gives CDR1 MDHEN, CDR2 SYDVKM. The V segment lost 5 bases and the J segment 0 bases; nucleotides outside the gene matches: 8. This CDR3 has 16 residues. The CDR3: CASSPGTATSTDTQYF. CDR3 DNA: TGTGCCAGCAGTCCCGGGACAGCTACTAGCACAGATACGCAGTATTTT.

The chain links TRBV24-1 to TRBJ2-1, with D maybe TRBD2 (6 bases). The V and J ends lost 9 bases and 6 bases respectively, with 14 bases between them. This CDR3 comprises 13 residues. The germline V gene has CDR1 KGHDR and CDR2 SFDVKD. The DNA for the CDR3 is TGTGCCACCCAGGAGGGAACAGTCAATGAGCAGTTCTTC. It translates to CATQEGTVNEQFF.

This rearrangement joins TRBV3-1 (or the pseudogene TRBV3-2) to TRBJ2-1; TRBD2 might be the D (5 bases). Germline loops: CDR1 LGHDT, CDR2 YNNKEL (reference sequence). The ends were cut back, 1 base at V and 9 bases at J, with 19 bases in the middle. CDR3 length equals 16 residues. In nucleotides, the CDR3 is TGTGCCAGCAGCCAAGCAAGGAGCGGAAAATACGGTGAGCAGTTCTTC. Translated: CASSQARSGKYGEQFF.